Listed here are 7 T cell receptor beta chains from one sample, sequenced in a study of cytomegalovirus exposure and HLA in healthy donors. The PCR ran on 60 Vbeta and 13 Jbeta primers. Profiling relied on immunoSEQ multiplex PCR, and the TCRdb table lists in-frame clones only, not all of them. This table has approximately 140,000 clones, 75% to 85% appearing once. Material: PBMCs. The receptors derive from a woman between 35 and 50 years old in good health and CMV-seronegative.

The chain links TRBV7-6 to TRBJ2-1; TRBD2 agrees at 13 bases. The length of the CDR3 is 22 residues. CDR1 is SGHVS, CDR2 FNYEAQ, per germline. J gave up 4 bases and V 5 bases, and 23 bases lay outside the gene matches. CDR3 amino acids: CASSKLTLLTSGGKVLYNEQFF. The CDR3 DNA reads as TGTGCCAGCAGCAAGCTTACTCTCCTGACTAGCGGGGGGAAAGTACTATACAATGAGCAGTTCTTC.

V and J are TRBV6-1 and TRBJ2-1, with 8 bases that match TRBD1. V was pared by 4 bases and J by 7 bases, with 9 bases of the junction left unmatched. The CDR3 totals 15 residues. The germline gives CDR1 MNHNS, CDR2 SASEGT. CDR3 residues: CASSAEDRVGNEQFF. The CDR3 nucleotides read TGTGCCAGCAGTGCCGAGGACAGGGTTGGGAATGAGCAGTTCTTC.

This CDR3 reads CASSPTDSYNEQFF. The CDR3 DNA sequence: TGTGCCAGCAGTCCTACGGACTCGTACAATGAGCAGTTCTTC. The chain links TRBV27 to TRBJ2-1, with TRBD2 as a possible D gene (5 bases). The germline CDR1 and CDR2 sequences are MNHEY and SMNVEV (reference sequence). Trimming took 5 bases from V and 4 from J, leaving 12 bases between them. This CDR3 region has 14 residues.

This chain joins TRBV19 and TRBJ2-2; the D gene is possibly TRBD2 (5 bases). This CDR3 is built from 14 residues. Germline V gives CDR1 LNHDA, CDR2 SQIVND (reference sequence). The V gene lost 2 bases and the J gene lost 6 bases, with 10 bases spanning the gap. CDR3 sequence reads: CASSITRDSGELFF. CDR3 coding DNA: TGTGCCAGTAGTATAACACGGGATTCCGGGGAGCTGTTTTTT.

The J gene is TRBJ1-2, the V gene TRBV4-2, with a tentative D call TRBD1 (6 bases). The CDR3 totals 13 residues. V lost 2 bases to trimming and J lost 8 bases, with 12 bases between them. From germline, CDR1 is LGHNA and CDR2 YNFKEQ. CDR3 residues: CASSQTDRGGYTF. CDR3 DNA sequence: TGTGCCAGCAGCCAAACGGACAGAGGAGGCTACACCTTC.

The J gene is TRBJ2-7, the V gene TRBV7-2; TRBD1 might be the D (6 bases). Germline CDR1 reads SGHTA; CDR2 reads FQGNSA. The CDR3 loop spans 15 amino acids. V dropped 1 base and J dropped 7 bases, with 17 bases sitting between them. The CDR3 coding sequence is TGTGCCAGCAGCTTAGATACGGGGACAACGAGGGAGCAGTACTTC. Translation gives CASSLDTGTTREQYF.

The chain is built from TRBV6-5 and TRBJ2-2; D possibly corresponds to TRBD1 (5 bases). Trimming shortened V by 9 bases and J by 2 bases, and 10 bases separated the two germline ends. This CDR3 has 13 amino acids. Germline V gives CDR1 MNHEY, CDR2 SVGAGI. The CDR3 nucleotides read TGTGCCAGTCAGACAGCAAACACCGGGGAGCTGTTTTTT. Protein: CASQTANTGELFF.